The following is a T cell receptor (beta chain) sequence with its context. TCR alpha and beta CDR3 regions were amplified from RNA using iRepertoire nested multiplex PCR. One entry per CDR3 protein results from TCRdb running MiXCR on the multiplex PCR reads. This table has more than 350,000 distinct CDR3 sequences, approximately 42% appearing once. This entry belongs to a study of glioma-infiltrating T cells. The V and J ends lost 6 bases and 1 base, in that order; junction bases with no gene match: 5. Germline CDR1 reads SEHNR; CDR2 reads FQNEAQ (reference sequence). This CDR3 is 15 amino acids long.

This rearrangement joins TRBV7-9 to TRBJ2-7; the match to TRBD1 covers 11 bases. This receptor was identified in a human donor with low-grade glioma or glioblastoma, undergoing nonglioma brain surgery, or in good health (not recorded which). Sequenced: glioma tissue, nonneoplastic brain tissue, or PBMCs (not recorded which). The CDR3 region is CASSPGQGASYEQYF. DNA for the CDR3: TGTGCCAGCAGTCCCGGACAGGGGGCGTCCTACGAGCAGTACTTC.